The 18 T cell receptor beta chains given below trace back to one sample, sequenced in a study of beta chain features in type 1 diabetes. Whole-study results and caveats: In every one of the four CD4+ subsets, TCRB CDR3s were moderately but significantly shorter in Type 1 diabetes patients.

Their target antigens are unknown. Investigators reverse transcribed all isolated RNA, so they sequenced expressed TCRB transcripts. The repertoire was sequenced with immunoSEQ multiplex PCR; TCRdb's copy has only in-frame clones and lacks some. The sample has some 160,000 clones; around 9% are singletons. Material for sequencing was central memory CD4+ T cells from blood. These receptors all stem from a woman aged 25 to 39 with type 1 diabetes.

The genes are TRBV18 and TRBJ2-1, with 8 bases matching TRBD1. The germline V gene encodes CDR1 KGHSH and CDR2 LQKENI. CDR3 length: 16 residues. Trimming removed 6 bases from V and 1 base from J; junction bases left unmatched: 8. CDR3 bases: TGTGCCAGCTCTCCGCAGGGGGCGCGGTCCTACAATGAGCAGTTCTTC. This sequence encodes CASSPQGARSYNEQFF.

This clone was observed a handful of times. This chain joins TRBV4-1 and TRBJ2-1; 9 bases map to TRBD2. Germline loops: CDR1 MGHRA, CDR2 YSYEKL. V was clipped by 1 base and J by 7 bases; unmatched bases: 5. The CDR3 totals 15 residues. The CDR3 nucleotides are TGCGCCAGCAGCCAAGGTGATAGCGGGAGAAATGAGCAGTTCTTC. Residues: CASSQGDSGRNEQFF.

This clone was counted only a few times. The rearrangement links TRBV2 to TRBJ1-2, with 9 bases aligning to TRBD1. The CDR3 spans 16 residues. Trimming removed 5 bases from V and 2 bases from J; junction bases left unmatched: 9. The germline V gene encodes CDR1 SNHLY and CDR2 FYNNEI. Written as DNA, the CDR3 is TGTGCCAGCAGTTTGGACAGGGGCCCCTACAACTATGGCTACACCTTC. Amino acid sequence: CASSLDRGPYNYGYTF. Filled out from reference TRBV2 and TRBJ1-2, the complete variable domain reads EPEVTQTPSHQVTQMGQEVILRCVPISNHLYFYWYRQILGQKVEFLVSFYNNEISEKSEIFDDQFSVERPDGSNFTLKIRSTKLEDSAMYFCASSLDRGPYNYGYTFGSGTRLTVV.

This chain uses TRBV18 with TRBJ2-7; 10 bases map to TRBD2. CDR1 and CDR2 from the germline V gene are KGHSH and LQKENI. With 4 bases clipped from V and 6 bases from J, the junction kept 3 bases outside the gene matches. This CDR3 region has 13 residues. The CDR3 loop is CASSLAGGSEQYF. DNA for the CDR3: TGTGCCAGCTCACTAGCGGGAGGATCCGAGCAGTACTTC. The full variable domain, rest sourced from reference TRBV18 and TRBJ2-7, is NAGVMQNPRHLVRRRGQEARLRCSPMKGHSHVYWYRQLPEEGLKFMVYLQKENIIDESGMPKERFSAEFPKEGPSILRIQQVVRGDSAAYFCASSLAGGSEQYFGPGTRLTVT.

There are a few counts of this clone. The chain carries TRBV18 and TRBJ1-1; possible D gene TRBD1, 6 bases. Trimming left V 3 bases short and J 3 bases short, with 14 bases between. Germline V CDR1 and CDR2: KGHSH, LQKENI. The CDR3 is 15 amino acids. Here the CDR3 reads CASSPLGTTDTEAFF. CDR3 DNA: TGTGCCAGCTCACCTCTTGGGACAACCGACACTGAAGCTTTCTTT.

This chain uses TRBV9 with TRBJ2-5, with TRBD2 matching over 7 bases. V shed 0 bases, J shed 4 bases, and the junction held 15 bases outside the gene matches. The CDR3 is made up of 18 amino acids. Germline CDR1 SGDLS, CDR2 YYNGEE. The CDR3 region has the DNA TGTGCCAGCAGCGTAGGTAGCCGGGACTACCGGCGTCCAGAGACCCAGTACTTC. It is translated as CASSVGSRDYRRPETQYF. Supplemented by reference TRBV9 and TRBJ2-5, the full variable domain reads DSGVTQTPKHLITATGQRVTLRCSPRSGDLSVYWYQQSLDQGLQFLIQYYNGEERAKGNILERFSAQQFPDLHSELNLSSLELGDSALYFCASSVGSRDYRRPETQYFGPGTRLLVL.

This clone has only a few counts. The rearrangement uses TRBV11-3 and TRBJ2-1; possibly TRBD2 for D (6 bases). Germline CDR1 SGHNT, CDR2 YENEEA. V was clipped by 3 bases and J by 6 bases, with 9 bases between them. The CDR3 totals 13 residues. CDR3 nucleotide sequence: TGTGCCAGCAGCTTCACTAGCCTCAATGAGCAGTTCTTC. Its protein product is CASSFTSLNEQFF.

This clone was detected only a few times. The genes are TRBV7-2 and TRBJ2-7, with 8 bases fitting TRBD2. The CDR3 loop spans 15 amino acids. CDR1 SGHTA and CDR2 FQGNSA come from the germline V gene. V shed 3 bases and J 5 bases; nucleotides not matched to a gene: 9. CDR3 residues: CASSLAGTSINEQYF. DNA of the CDR3: TGTGCCAGCAGCTTGGCCGGGACTAGTATCAACGAGCAGTACTTC. The full variable domain, completed using reference TRBV7-2 and TRBJ2-7, is GAGVSQSPSNKVTEKGKDVELRCDPISGHTALYWYRQSLGQGLEFLIYFQGNSAPDKSGLPSDRFSAERTGGSVSTLTIQRTQQEDSAVYLCASSLAGTSINEQYFGPGTRLTVT.

This clone was recorded a few times. V is TRBV18 and J is TRBJ2-6, with 7 bases matching TRBD1. The CDR3 covers 15 residues. Losses at the gene ends were 2 bases for V and 4 bases for J; bases not matched to a gene: 2. Germline CDR1 and CDR2: KGHSH and LQKENI. CDR3 residues: CASSPSGQGANVLTF. CDR3 DNA: TGTGCCAGCTCACCATCGGGACAGGGGGCCAACGTCCTGACTTTC.

The chain couples TRBV11-2 to TRBJ2-7; 8 bases line up with TRBD1. Germline loops: CDR1 SGHAT, CDR2 FQNNGV. After removal of 2 bases from V and 3 bases from J, the junction contained 6 bases not matched to a gene. This CDR3 region has 15 residues. CDR3 DNA sequence: TGTGCCAGCAGCTTATCGCCAGACAGGGGCTACGAGCAGTACTTC. It specifies CASSLSPDRGYEQYF.

A few counts support this clone. The rearrangement links TRBV7-3 to TRBJ2-2; a weak D match, TRBD1 (6 bases). Germline values: CDR1 SGHTA, CDR2 FQGTGA. Between the trimmed V and J ends, which lost 5 bases and 1 base, there was a span of 11 bases. This CDR3 region has 15 residues. CDR3 DNA: TGTGCCAGCAGCGACAGGACCCAGAACACCGGGGAGCTGTTTTTT. Its translation is CASSDRTQNTGELFF.

The V call is TRBV18, the J call TRBJ2-2, with TRBD1 identical over 8 bases. The J segment lost 4 bases and the V segment lost 3 bases, leaving 1 base of the junction unmatched. The germline CDR1 and CDR2 sequences are KGHSH and LQKENI. The CDR3 loop spans 14 amino acids. In DNA, the CDR3 is TGTGCCAGCTCACCGGACAGGGTCACCGGGGAGCTGTTTTTT. The encoded protein is CASSPDRVTGELFF.

In this sample, this clone turned up a few times. The chain links TRBV6-5 to TRBJ1-1; possibly TRBD1 for D (6 bases). This CDR3 spans 15 amino acids. V was cut by 5 bases and J by 1 base, with 14 bases left in between. Germline V lookup: CDR1 MNHEY, CDR2 SVGAGI. The DNA for the CDR3 is TGTGCCAGCAGTGTTCGACAGGCTTCGAACACTGAAGCTTTCTTT. Translating it yields CASSVRQASNTEAFF.

CDR3 in amino acids: CASSTDSGYTF. The CDR3 nucleotides read TGTGCCAGCAGTACGGACAGTGGCTACACCTTC. This chain connects TRBV6-6 to TRBJ1-2; D may be TRBD1 (6 bases). Germline V gene lookup returns CDR1 MNHNY and CDR2 SVGAGI (reference sequence). The V and J ends lost 5 bases and 7 bases respectively, with 8 bases between them. This CDR3 region has 11 residues.

This clone appeared a few times. The gene calls are TRBV29-1 and TRBJ2-3; weak D call: TRBD2 (5 bases). Looked up from germline, CDR1 is SQVTM and CDR2 is ANQGSEA. With 7 bases removed from V and 4 bases from J, the gap between germline ends came to 12 bases. The CDR3 is 12 amino acids. In DNA form, the CDR3 reads TGCAGCGCTGGAACACTAGCAGATACGCAGTATTTT. This translates into CSAGTLADTQYF.

The V gene is TRBV28, the J gene TRBJ2-1, with D tentatively TRBD1 (5 bases). CDR3 length: 19 residues. CDR1 and CDR2 from the germline V gene are MDHEN and SYDVKM. V gave up 3 bases and J gave up 4 bases, with 25 bases separating them. Written as DNA, the CDR3 is TGTGCCAGCAGTTTTCGAAAGGGGCCTCGTTACAGTGGATACAATGAGCAGTTCTTC. Translated: CASSFRKGPRYSGYNEQFF.

This chain links TRBV5-1 with TRBJ2-7, with TRBD1 identical over 9 bases. The CDR3 is 14 amino acids. Germline CDR1 reads SGHRS; CDR2 reads YFSETQ. V lost 5 bases, J lost 4 bases, and 7 bases stayed unmatched. CDR3 DNA sequence: TGCGCCAGCAGAAAGACAGGGGGGAATTACGAGCAGTACTTC. It yields the protein CASRKTGGNYEQYF.

Written as DNA, the CDR3 is TGTGCCAGTTCCATCCAGGAAAACATTCAGTACTTC. Amino acids: CASSIQENIQYF. This rearrangement joins TRBV2 to TRBJ2-4; D remains unclear. Germline CDR1 is SNHLY and CDR2 is FYNNEI. The germline V and J ends were trimmed by 9 bases and 5 bases, with 11 bases remaining between them. This CDR3 is built from 12 residues. Full variable domain (missing parts from reference TRBV2 and TRBJ2-4): EPEVTQTPSHQVTQMGQEVILRCVPISNHLYFYWYRQILGQKVEFLVSFYNNEISEKSEIFDDQFSVERPDGSNFTLKIRSTKLEDSAMYFCASSIQENIQYFGAGTRLSVL.